This passage covers 8 T cell receptor beta chains from one sample sequenced in a study of shared T cell receptors in the human thymus. TCRdb's copy holds only in-frame clones and misses some; the assay was immunoSEQ multiplex PCR. The table shows about 540,000 clones, with 70% to 80% occurring only once. These same data were also listed under a study on human thymus T cells.

Sample: thymocytes. Every receptor here comes from a boy less than two years old with a congenital heart defect.

The chain recombines TRBV27 with TRBJ2-1, with TRBD2 matching 11 bases. V lost 6 bases and J lost 4; bases outside the gene matches: 8. CDR1 and CDR2 (germline): MNHEY, SMNVEV (reference sequence). This CDR3 is built from 16 residues. This chain's CDR3 is CASSGLAGLPYNEQFF. CDR3 nucleotide sequence: TGTGCCAGCAGCGGACTAGCGGGCTTACCTTACAATGAGCAGTTCTTC.

The V call is TRBV14, the J call TRBJ2-1, with 16 bases that match TRBD2. Unmatched junction bases numbered 11, after V lost 0 bases and J lost 0 bases. The CDR3 length is 22 residues. Germline V lookup: CDR1 SGHDN, CDR2 FVKESK. The CDR3 spells CASSQEDQGLAGGPSSYNEQFF. The CDR3 DNA reads as TGTGCCAGCAGCCAAGAGGATCAGGGACTAGCGGGAGGGCCGAGCTCCTACAATGAGCAGTTCTTC.

The chain couples TRBV2 to TRBJ2-3; tentative D call: TRBD2 (8 bases). The CDR3 spans 21 residues. Trimming left V 6 bases short and J 8 bases short, with 39 bases between. Per the germline V gene, CDR1 is SNHLY and CDR2 is FYNNEI. In DNA form, the CDR3 reads TGTGCCAGCAGGGGGGACAGACCGGGGGAGCGGGAGACATTTTTGGCAGGTACGCAGTATTTT. Translated, it gives CASRGDRPGERETFLAGTQYF.

The rearrangement joins TRBV9 to TRBJ1-1, with a tentative D call TRBD1 (6 bases). CDR1 is SGDLS and CDR2 is YYNGEE in the germline V gene. There are 15 residues in the CDR3. Trimming removed 0 bases from V and 3 bases from J, with 12 bases in between. CDR3 sequence reads: CASSVGPTGDTEAFF. Here the CDR3 DNA reads TGTGCCAGCAGCGTAGGCCCGACAGGCGACACTGAAGCTTTCTTT.

The rearrangement links TRBV30 to TRBJ1-5; D ambiguous. The germline V and J ends were trimmed by 1 base and 2 bases, with 6 bases remaining between them. The CDR3 loop spans 13 amino acids. Germline loops: CDR1 GTSNPN, CDR2 SVGIG (reference sequence). CDR3 DNA: TGTGCCTGGAGTGGGGAGGGCAATCAGCCCCAGCATTTT. Encoded protein: CAWSGEGNQPQHF.

This sequence joins TRBV10-1 and TRBJ2-7, with D possibly TRBD1 on 6 matching bases. Trimming took off 2 bases at V and 2 bases at J, with 19 bases between the two ends. The CDR3 has 17 residues. CDR1 and CDR2 from the germline V gene are WNHNN and SYGVQD (reference sequence). CDR3 amino acids: CASSEREAAGETYEQYF. In DNA form, the CDR3 reads TGCGCCAGCAGTGAGAGGGAAGCGGCAGGGGAAACCTACGAGCAGTACTTC.

The V gene is TRBV7-2, the J gene TRBJ1-1; D gene uncertain. The length of the CDR3 is 13 residues. Germline CDR1 SGHTA, CDR2 FQGNSA. V lost 6 bases and J lost 1, with 9 bases in between. The CDR3 reads CASSGHQNTEAFF. In nucleotides, the CDR3 is TGTGCCAGCAGTGGGCACCAGAACACTGAAGCTTTCTTT.

The rearrangement links TRBV11-2 to TRBJ2-1; TRBD2 is a possible D gene (7 bases). CDR3 length equals 17 residues. Trimming took off 4 bases at V and 2 bases at J, with 18 bases between the two ends. Germline V lookup: CDR1 SGHAT, CDR2 FQNNGV. DNA of the CDR3: TGTGCCAGCAGCTCAGGACAGATGGGAGGGACCTACAATGAGCAGTTCTTC. This translates into CASSSGQMGGTYNEQFF.